These T cell receptor beta chains were read from a single sample in a study of regulatory and conventional T cells in RAG deficiency. Only in-frame clones appear in the TCRdb table, and some are missing; sequencing was by immunoSEQ multiplex PCR. This sample has around 30,000 clones, with nearly 95% found just once. The sample also formed part of further work on regulatory T cells.

The sample consisted of CD25- CD4+ T cells sorted from blood. All receptors derive from a human donor in good health. Both conserved end residues are part of each CDR3. A D gene is named only where the DNA matches it firmly. Clone size is given for some rows only: seen once, a few or many times, or a class if the clone is expanded.

d_call	clone_size	j_call	v_call	cdr3_aa	cdr3_nt
NA	NA	TRBJ1-1	TRBV18	CASSFQGLEYAEAFF	TGTGCCAGCTCGTTCCAGGGTCTGGAGTACGCTGAAGCTTTCTTT
TRBD1	NA	TRBJ2-5	TRBV11-2	CASSPGQGPGETQYF	TGTGCCAGCAGCCCGGGACAGGGCCCTGGGGAGACCCAGTACTTC
NA	NA	TRBJ1-4	TRBV11-2	CASSLDRRTNEKLFF	TGTGCCAGCAGCTTAGATAGGCGGACTAATGAAAAACTGTTTTTT
NA	NA	TRBJ2-7	TRBV7-2	CASSLLSHNLATYEQYF	TGTGCCAGCAGCTTACTCTCTCACAACCTTGCAACCTACGAGCAGTACTTC
TRBD2	once	TRBJ2-2	TRBV4-1	CASSPLSGLLFTGELFF	TGCGCCAGCAGCCCCCTTTCGGGACTACTCTTCACCGGGGAGCTGTTTTTT
TRBD2	once	TRBJ2-1	TRBV2	CASQRERGAYNEQFF	TGTGCCAGCCAGCGTGAGCGGGGGGCCTACAATGAGCAGTTCTTC
TRBD2	NA	TRBJ2-1	TRBV9	CASSANSVKRGGAYNEQFF	TGTGCCAGCAGCGCCAACTCCGTCAAGCGGGGGGGGGCCTACAATGAGCAGTTCTTC
TRBD1	NA	TRBJ2-1	TRBV6-1	CASSRQGERYEQFF	TGTGCCAGCAGCCGACAGGGGGAACGCTATGAGCAGTTCTTC
NA	NA	TRBJ1-2	TRBV19	CASSIAEAGGYTF	TGTGCCAGTAGTATAGCAGAGGCGGGCGGCTACACCTTC
TRBD1	NA	TRBJ1-3	TRBV27	CASRPDRVGNTIYF	TGTGCCAGCAGGCCGGACAGGGTCGGAAACACCATATATTTT
NA	NA	TRBJ1-5	TRBV6-1	CASRIGTSFNQPQHF	TGTGCCAGCAGGATCGGGACAAGCTTCAATCAGCCCCAGCATTTT
TRBD1	NA	TRBJ2-3	TRBV5-1	CASSYNRQGRLTDTQYF	TGCGCCAGCAGTTACAACCGACAGGGAAGACTCACAGATACGCAGTATTTT
TRBD2	NA	TRBJ2-3	TRBV5-1	CASSLAAGGTDTQYF	TGCGCCAGCAGCTTGGCGGCGGGGGGGACAGATACGCAGTATTTT
NA	once	TRBJ1-1	TRBV6-5	CASSSRQYVNTEAFF	TGTGCCAGCAGTTCCCGACAGTATGTTAACACTGAAGCTTTCTTT
TRBD1	NA	TRBJ2-7	TRBV7-7	CASSFNRGEEQYF	TGTGCTAGCAGCTTTAACAGGGGAGAGGAGCAGTACTTC
TRBD2	NA	TRBJ2-3	TRBV5-1	CASSLGASGGATLADTQYF	TGCGCCAGCAGCTTGGGCGCTAGCGGGGGGGCCACGCTGGCAGATACGCAGTATTTT
NA	NA	TRBJ1-2	TRBV6-5	CASSKSGPRSYGYTF	TGTGCCAGCAGTAAAAGCGGACCCAGGTCGTATGGCTACACCTTC
TRBD2	NA	TRBJ2-5	TRBV9	CASSPPAGGETQYF	TGTGCCAGCAGCCCCCCTGCGGGGGGGGAGACCCAGTACTTC
NA	once	TRBJ2-6	TRBV4-1	CASSPNSGANVLTF	TGCGCCAGCAGCCCCAACTCTGGGGCCAACGTCCTGACTTTC
TRBD1	NA	TRBJ2-7	TRBV27	CASRRGQGYEQYF	TGTGCCAGCAGAAGGGGACAGGGCTACGAGCAGTACTTC
TRBD1	NA	TRBJ1-2	TRBV6-5	CASSQTGGDGYTF	TGTGCCAGCAGTCAGACAGGGGGCGATGGCTACACCTTC
NA	NA	TRBJ2-1	TRBV5-4	CASSLGRQYNEQFF	TGTGCCAGCAGCTTAGGCCGACAGTACAATGAGCAGTTCTTC